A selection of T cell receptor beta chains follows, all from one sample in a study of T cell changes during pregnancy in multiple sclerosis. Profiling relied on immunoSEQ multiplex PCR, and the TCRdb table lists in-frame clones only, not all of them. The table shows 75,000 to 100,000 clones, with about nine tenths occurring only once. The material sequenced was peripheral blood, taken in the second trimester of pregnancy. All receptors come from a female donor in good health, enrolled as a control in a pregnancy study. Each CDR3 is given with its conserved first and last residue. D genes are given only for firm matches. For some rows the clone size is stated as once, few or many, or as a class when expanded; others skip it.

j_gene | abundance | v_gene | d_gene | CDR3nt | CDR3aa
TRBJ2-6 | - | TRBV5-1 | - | TGCGCCAGCAGCTTGTTATCCTCTGGGGCCAACGTCCTGACTTTC | CASSLLSSGANVLTF
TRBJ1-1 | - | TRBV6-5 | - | TGTGCCAGCAGTTACGGCGGACAGCTTCAAGGAGCTTTCTTT | CASSYGGQLQGAFF
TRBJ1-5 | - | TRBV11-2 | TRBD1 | TGTGCCAGCAGCTCCGGGACAGGGGACCGCGGCAATCAGCCCCAGCATTTT | CASSSGTGDRGNQPQHF
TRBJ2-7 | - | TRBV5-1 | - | TGCGCCAGCAGCTTTTACAGCTCCTACGAGCAGTACTTC | CASSFYSSYEQYF
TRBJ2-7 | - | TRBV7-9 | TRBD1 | TGTGCCAGCAGCTTTGGACAGGGCAATTCCTACGAGCAGTACTTC | CASSFGQGNSYEQYF
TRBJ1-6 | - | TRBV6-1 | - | TGTGCCGCGAGGGAGACTGGGAATTCACCCCTCCACTTT | CAARETGNSPLHF
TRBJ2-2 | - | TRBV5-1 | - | TGCGCCAGCAGCCCCGCCCTTCCTATAACCACCGGGGAGCTGTTTTTT | CASSPALPITTGELFF
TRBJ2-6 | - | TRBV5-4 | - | TGTGCCAGCAGCGGGGGGTGGGGGGAAAGCTCTGGGGCCAACGTCCTGACTTTC | CASSGGWGESSGANVLTF
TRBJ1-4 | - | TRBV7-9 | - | TGTGCCAGCAGCTTGGGGGACACCCTTTTTAGAGGAAAACTGTTTTTT | CASSLGDTLFRGKLFF
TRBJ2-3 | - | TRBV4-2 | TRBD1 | TGTGCCAGCAGCCAGGGACAGGGGGGCGATACGCAGTATTTT | CASSQGQGGDTQYF
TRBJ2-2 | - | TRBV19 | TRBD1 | TGTGCCAGTACGTGGACAGGGAACACCGGGGAGCTGTTTTTT | CASTWTGNTGELFF
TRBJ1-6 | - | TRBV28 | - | TGTGCCAGCAGTCCCTCTGACAGCTCCTATAATTCACCCCTCCACTTT | CASSPSDSSYNSPLHF
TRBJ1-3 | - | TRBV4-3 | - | TGCGCCAGCAGCCTCGGAGGTGTCTCTGGAAACACCATATATTTT | CASSLGGVSGNTIYF
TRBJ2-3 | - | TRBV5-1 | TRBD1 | TGCGCCAGCAGCGGAGGACAGGGTACCGCAGATACGCAGTATTTT | CASSGGQGTADTQYF
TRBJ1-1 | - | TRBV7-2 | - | TGTGCCAGCAGCTTATCCCAGGGGCGCGGGAACACTGAAGCTTTCTTT | CASSLSQGRGNTEAFF
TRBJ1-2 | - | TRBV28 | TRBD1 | TGTGCCAGCAGTACTACCTCGACAGGGGATGGCTACACCTTC | CASSTTSTGDGYTF
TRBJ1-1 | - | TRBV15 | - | TGTGCCACCAGCAGAGAGCAGCGAGCGGACACTGAAGCTTTCTTT | CATSREQRADTEAFF
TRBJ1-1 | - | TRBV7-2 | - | TGTGCCAGCAGCATAGGCATCTCAGGGACTGAAGCTTTCTTT | CASSIGISGTEAFF
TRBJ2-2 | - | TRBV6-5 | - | TGTGCCAGCATGGGGGGCGGGGAGCTGTTTTTT | CASMGGGELFF
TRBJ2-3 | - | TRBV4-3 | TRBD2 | TGCGCCAGCAGCCCGCAGCGGGAGAGATGGTTCACAGATACGCAGTATTTT | CASSPQRERWFTDTQYF
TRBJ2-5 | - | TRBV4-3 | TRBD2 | TGCGCCAGCAGCCAAGGGACTAGCGGGAGAGGGGGCGGAACCCAGTACTTC | CASSQGTSGRGGGTQYF
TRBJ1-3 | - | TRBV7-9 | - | TGTGCCAGCAGCTCGCAAGGGAGAACTGGAAACACCATATATTTT | CASSSQGRTGNTIYF
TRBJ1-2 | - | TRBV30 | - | TGTGCCTGGAGTGAAGGCGGGGGCTACTATGGCTACACCTTC | CAWSEGGGYYGYTF
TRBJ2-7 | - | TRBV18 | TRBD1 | TGTGCCAGCTCACCTCGACAGACAGGGCCCTCCTACGAGCAGTACTTC | CASSPRQTGPSYEQYF
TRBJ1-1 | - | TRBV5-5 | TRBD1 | TGTGCCAGCAGCTCCGACAGGGGTGGGAGGGACACTGAAGCTTTCTTT | CASSSDRGGRDTEAFF
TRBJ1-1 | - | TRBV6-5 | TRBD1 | TGTGCCAGCAGCCACCACAGGGGTAGCACTGAAGCTTTCTTT | CASSHHRGSTEAFF
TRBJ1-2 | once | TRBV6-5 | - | TGTGCCAGCAGTTACCGGGGGAGCTTTAGGAGCTATGGCTACACCTTC | CASSYRGSFRSYGYTF
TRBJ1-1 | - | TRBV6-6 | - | TGTGCCAGCAGCCCCATACGGGGGGGATGGACTGAAGCTTTCTTT | CASSPIRGGWTEAFF
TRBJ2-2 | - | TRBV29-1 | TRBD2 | TGCAGCGTAGGAAGACTAGCGGGGGGGCTTGGCGGGGAGCTGTTTTTT | CSVGRLAGGLGGELFF
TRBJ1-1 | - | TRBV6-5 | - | TGTGCCAGCAGTTCCTACCGGGGGGACACTGAAGCTTTCTTT | CASSSYRGDTEAFF
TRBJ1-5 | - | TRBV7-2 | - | TGTGCCAGCAGGGGGCAGATCAATCAGCCCCAGCATTTT | CASRGQINQPQHF
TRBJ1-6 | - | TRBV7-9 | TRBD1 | TGTGCCAGCACCCTATCCCGACAGGGAACAGTTGGTAATTCACCCCTCCACTTT | CASTLSRQGTVGNSPLHF
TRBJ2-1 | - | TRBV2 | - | TGTGCCAGCAGTCTCGGACTAAACAATGAGCAGTTCTTC | CASSLGLNNEQFF
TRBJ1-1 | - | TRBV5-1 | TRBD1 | TGCGCCAGCAGCAAAGGGACAGGGGGGGACACTGAAGCTTTCTTT | CASSKGTGGDTEAFF
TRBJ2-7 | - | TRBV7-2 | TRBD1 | TGTGCCAGCAGCTATCGCCGGGACAGGGGGAATCTCGAGCAGTACTTC | CASSYRRDRGNLEQYF
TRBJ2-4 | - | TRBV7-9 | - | TGTGCCAGCAGCTCCCAAGGGGTCTCAGCCAAAAACATTCAGTACTTC | CASSSQGVSAKNIQYF
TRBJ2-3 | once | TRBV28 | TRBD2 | TGTGCCAGCAGACTAGCGGACCGGAGTACGCAGTATTTT | CASRLADRSTQYF
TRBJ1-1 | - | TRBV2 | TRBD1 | TGTGCCAGCAGACGTACCGGGACAGGGGAGGGTGAAGCTTTCTTT | CASRRTGTGEGEAFF
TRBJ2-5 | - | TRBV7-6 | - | TGTGCCAGCAGCAGGAAGAGGGGGGGTCAAGAGACCCAGTACTTC | CASSRKRGGQETQYF
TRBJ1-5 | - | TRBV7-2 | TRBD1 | TGTGCCAGCAGCTTAGCTGGAGGGGGCGCGGGTCAGCCCCAGCATTTT | CASSLAGGGAGQPQHF
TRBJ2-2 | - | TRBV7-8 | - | TGTGCCAGCAGCCCAAGAGGTCAGAACACCGGGGAGCTGTTTTTT | CASSPRGQNTGELFF
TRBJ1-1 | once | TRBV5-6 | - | TGTGCCAGCAGCTTGGCAAGAGGACAGCGCGTAATGAACACTGAAGCTTTCTTT | CASSLARGQRVMNTEAFF
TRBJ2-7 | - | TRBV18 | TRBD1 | TGTGCCAGCTCACCCGGGGGACAGGGGATCTACGAGCAGTACTTC | CASSPGGQGIYEQYF
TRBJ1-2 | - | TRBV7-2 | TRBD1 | TGTGCCAGCACCATAACCTATCGGACAGGGAACTATGGCTACACCTTC | CASTITYRTGNYGYTF
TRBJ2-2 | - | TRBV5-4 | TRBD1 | TGTGCCAGCAGCTGGGACAGGCCTACGAACACCGGGGAGCTGTTTTTT | CASSWDRPTNTGELFF
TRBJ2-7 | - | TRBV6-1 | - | TGTGCCAGCAGTGTTAACAGCCTTACCTACGAGCAGTACTTC | CASSVNSLTYEQYF
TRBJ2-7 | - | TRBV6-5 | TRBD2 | TGTGCCAGCAGTTACTCACCTAGCGGCCTCTCCTACGAGCAGTACTTC | CASSYSPSGLSYEQYF